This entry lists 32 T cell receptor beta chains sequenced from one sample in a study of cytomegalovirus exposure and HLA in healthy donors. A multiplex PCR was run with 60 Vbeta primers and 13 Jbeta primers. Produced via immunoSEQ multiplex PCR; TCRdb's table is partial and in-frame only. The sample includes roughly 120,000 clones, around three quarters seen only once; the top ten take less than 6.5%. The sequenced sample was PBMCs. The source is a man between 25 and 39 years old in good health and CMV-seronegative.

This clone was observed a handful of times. The CDR3 nucleotides read TGTGCCAGCAGTTTATCGCGGACAGGGTCTACACCCTTCAATCAGCCCCAGCATTTT. Translation: CASSLSRTGSTPFNQPQHF. The V and J genes are TRBV28 and TRBJ1-5; 8 bases align to TRBD1. CDR1 is MDHEN and CDR2 is SYDVKM in the germline V gene. Germline trimming cut 1 base from V and 3 bases from J; bases unmatched to any gene: 14. The CDR3 runs to 19 residues.

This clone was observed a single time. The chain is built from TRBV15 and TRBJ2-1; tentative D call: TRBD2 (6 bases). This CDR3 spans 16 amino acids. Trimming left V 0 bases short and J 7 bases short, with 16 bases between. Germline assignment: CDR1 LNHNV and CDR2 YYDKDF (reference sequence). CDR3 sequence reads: CATSRDEGGPGNEQFF. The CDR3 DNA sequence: TGTGCCACCAGCAGAGACGAAGGAGGGCCGGGGAATGAGCAGTTCTTC. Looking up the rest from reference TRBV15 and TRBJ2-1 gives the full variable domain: DAMVIQNPRYQVTQFGKPVTLSCSQTLNHNVMYWYQQKSSQAPKLLFHYYDKDFNNEADTPDNFQSRRPNTSFCFLDIRSPGLGDTAMYLCATSRDEGGPGNEQFFGPGTRLTVL.

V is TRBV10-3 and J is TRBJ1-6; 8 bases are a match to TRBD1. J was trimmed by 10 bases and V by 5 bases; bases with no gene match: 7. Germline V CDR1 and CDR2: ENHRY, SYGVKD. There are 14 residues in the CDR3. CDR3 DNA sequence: TGTGCCATCAGTCAGGGGGCTAGAGGGTCACCCCTCCACTTT. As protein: CAISQGARGSPLHF.

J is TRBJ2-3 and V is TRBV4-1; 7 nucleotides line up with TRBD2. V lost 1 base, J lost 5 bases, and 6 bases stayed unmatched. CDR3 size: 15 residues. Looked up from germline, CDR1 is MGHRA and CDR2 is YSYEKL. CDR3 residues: CASSQVGAGRDTQYF. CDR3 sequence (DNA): TGCGCCAGCAGCCAAGTGGGAGCGGGGAGAGATACGCAGTATTTT.

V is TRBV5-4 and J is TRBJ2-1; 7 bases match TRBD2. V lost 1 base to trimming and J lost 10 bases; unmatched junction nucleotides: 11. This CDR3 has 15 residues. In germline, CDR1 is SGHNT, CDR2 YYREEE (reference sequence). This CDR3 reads CASSLNPAGLGEQFF. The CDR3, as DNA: TGTGCCAGCAGCTTGAATCCAGCGGGGTTGGGGGAGCAGTTCTTC.

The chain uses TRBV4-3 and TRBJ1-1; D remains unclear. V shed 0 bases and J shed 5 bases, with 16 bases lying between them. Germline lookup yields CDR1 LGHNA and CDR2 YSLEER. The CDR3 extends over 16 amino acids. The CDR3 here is CASSQDLGGIGTEAFF. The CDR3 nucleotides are TGCGCCAGCAGCCAAGATCTTGGAGGGATCGGAACTGAAGCTTTCTTT.

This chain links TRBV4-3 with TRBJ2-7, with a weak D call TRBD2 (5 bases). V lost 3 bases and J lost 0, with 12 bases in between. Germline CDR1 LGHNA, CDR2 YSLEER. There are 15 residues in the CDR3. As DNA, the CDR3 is TGCGCCAGCAGCCAGAGCGGACTTGGCTCCTACGAGCAGTACTTC. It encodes CASSQSGLGSYEQYF.

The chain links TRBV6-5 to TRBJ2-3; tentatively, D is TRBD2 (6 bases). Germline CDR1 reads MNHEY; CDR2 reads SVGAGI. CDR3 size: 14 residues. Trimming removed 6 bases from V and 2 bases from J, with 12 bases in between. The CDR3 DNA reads TGTGCCAGCAGACGGACTATGAACACAGATACGCAGTATTTT. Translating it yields CASRRTMNTDTQYF.

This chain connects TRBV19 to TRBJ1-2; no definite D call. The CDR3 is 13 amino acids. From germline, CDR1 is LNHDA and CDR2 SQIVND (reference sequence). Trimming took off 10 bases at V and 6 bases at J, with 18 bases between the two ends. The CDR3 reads CATAKAHADGYTF. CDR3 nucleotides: TGTGCCACCGCAAAGGCCCACGCGGATGGCTACACCTTC.

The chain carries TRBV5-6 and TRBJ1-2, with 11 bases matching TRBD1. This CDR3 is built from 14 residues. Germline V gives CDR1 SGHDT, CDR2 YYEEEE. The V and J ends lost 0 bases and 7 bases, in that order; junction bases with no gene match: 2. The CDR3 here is CASSLGTGGSGYTF. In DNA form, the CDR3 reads TGTGCCAGCAGCTTGGGGACAGGGGGCAGTGGCTACACCTTC.

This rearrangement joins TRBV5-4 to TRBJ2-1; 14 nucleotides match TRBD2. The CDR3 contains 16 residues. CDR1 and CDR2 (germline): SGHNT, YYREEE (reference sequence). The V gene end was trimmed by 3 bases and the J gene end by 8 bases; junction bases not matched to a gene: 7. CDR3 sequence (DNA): TGTGCCAGCAGCTCCAGACTAGCGGGGGGGCCGGATGAGCAGTTCTTC. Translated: CASSSRLAGGPDEQFF.

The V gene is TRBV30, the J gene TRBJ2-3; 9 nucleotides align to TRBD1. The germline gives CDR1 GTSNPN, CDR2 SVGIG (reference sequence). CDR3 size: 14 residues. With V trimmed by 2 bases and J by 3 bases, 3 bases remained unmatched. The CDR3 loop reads CAWSPGQGTDTQYF. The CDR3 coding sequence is TGTGCCTGGAGTCCCGGACAGGGGACAGATACGCAGTATTTT.

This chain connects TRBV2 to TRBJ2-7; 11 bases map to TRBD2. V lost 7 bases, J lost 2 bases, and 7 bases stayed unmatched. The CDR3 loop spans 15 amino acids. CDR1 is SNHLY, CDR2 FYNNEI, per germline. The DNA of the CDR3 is TGTGCCAGCAAACTAGCGGGAGAAGGACCCTACGAGCAGTACTTC. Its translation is CASKLAGEGPYEQYF.

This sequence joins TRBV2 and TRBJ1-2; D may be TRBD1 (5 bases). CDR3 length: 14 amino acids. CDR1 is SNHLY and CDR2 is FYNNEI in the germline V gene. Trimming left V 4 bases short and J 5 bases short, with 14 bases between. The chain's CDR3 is CASSVSPGGYGYTF. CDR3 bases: TGTGCCAGCAGTGTTTCGCCGGGGGGATATGGCTACACCTTC.

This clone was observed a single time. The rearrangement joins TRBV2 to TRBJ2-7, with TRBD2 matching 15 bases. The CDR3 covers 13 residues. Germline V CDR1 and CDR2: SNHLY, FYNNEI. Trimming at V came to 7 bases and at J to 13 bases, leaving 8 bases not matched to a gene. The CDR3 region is CASIGTSGRMVYF. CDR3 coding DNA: TGTGCCAGCATTGGGACTAGCGGGAGGATGGTCTACTTC. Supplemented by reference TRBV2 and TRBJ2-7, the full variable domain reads EPEVTQTPSHQVTQMGQEVILRCVPISNHLYFYWYRQILGQKVEFLVSFYNNEISEKSEIFDDQFSVERPDGSNFTLKIRSTKLEDSAMYFCASIGTSGRMVYFGPGTRLTVT.

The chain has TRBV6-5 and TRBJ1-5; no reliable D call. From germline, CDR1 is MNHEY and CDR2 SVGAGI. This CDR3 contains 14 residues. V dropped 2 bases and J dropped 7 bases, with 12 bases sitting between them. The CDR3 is CASSYREGIQPQHF. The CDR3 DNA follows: TGTGCCAGCAGTTACCGGGAAGGGATCCAGCCCCAGCATTTT.

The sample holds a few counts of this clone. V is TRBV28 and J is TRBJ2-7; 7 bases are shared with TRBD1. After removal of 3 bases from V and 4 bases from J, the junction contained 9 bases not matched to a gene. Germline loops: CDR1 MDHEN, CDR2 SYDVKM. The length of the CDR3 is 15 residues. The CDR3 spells CASSFPMGQRYEQYF. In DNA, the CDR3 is TGTGCCAGCAGTTTCCCCATGGGACAGAGGTACGAGCAGTACTTC.

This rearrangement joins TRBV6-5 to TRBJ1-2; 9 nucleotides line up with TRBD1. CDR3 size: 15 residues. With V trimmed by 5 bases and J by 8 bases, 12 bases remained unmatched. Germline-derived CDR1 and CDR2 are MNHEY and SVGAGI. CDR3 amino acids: CASSRWLTGGVGYTF. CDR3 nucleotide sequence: TGTGCCAGCAGTAGGTGGTTGACAGGGGGTGTAGGCTACACCTTC.

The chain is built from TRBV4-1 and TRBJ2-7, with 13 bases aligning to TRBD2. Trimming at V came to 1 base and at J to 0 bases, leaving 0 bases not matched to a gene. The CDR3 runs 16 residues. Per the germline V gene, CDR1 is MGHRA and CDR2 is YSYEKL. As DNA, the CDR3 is TGCGCCAGCAGCCAAGGACTAGCGGGGGGCTCCTACGAGCAGTACTTC. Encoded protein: CASSQGLAGGSYEQYF.

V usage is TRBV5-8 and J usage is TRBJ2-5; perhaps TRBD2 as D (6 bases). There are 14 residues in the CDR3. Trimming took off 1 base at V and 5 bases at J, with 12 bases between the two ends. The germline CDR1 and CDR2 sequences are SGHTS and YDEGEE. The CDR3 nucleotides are TGTGCCAGCAGCTTGTACTCAGGGAGGGAGACCCAGTACTTC. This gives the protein CASSLYSGRETQYF.

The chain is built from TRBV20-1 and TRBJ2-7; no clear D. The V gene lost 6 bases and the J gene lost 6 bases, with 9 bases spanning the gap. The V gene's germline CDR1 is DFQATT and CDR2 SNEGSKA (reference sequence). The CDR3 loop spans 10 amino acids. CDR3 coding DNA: TGCAGTGCGAGACATTTCGAGCAGTACTTC. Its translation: CSARHFEQYF.

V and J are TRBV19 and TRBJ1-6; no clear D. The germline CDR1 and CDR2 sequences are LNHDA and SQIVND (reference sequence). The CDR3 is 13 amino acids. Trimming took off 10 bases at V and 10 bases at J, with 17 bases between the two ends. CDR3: CATKRELGSPLHF. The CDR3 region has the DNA TGTGCCACTAAGAGGGAGTTGGGATCACCCCTCCACTTT.

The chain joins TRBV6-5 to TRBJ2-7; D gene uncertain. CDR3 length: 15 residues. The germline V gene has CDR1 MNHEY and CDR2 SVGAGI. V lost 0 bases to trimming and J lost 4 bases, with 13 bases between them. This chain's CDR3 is CASSYSLTMRYEQYF. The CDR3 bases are TGTGCCAGCAGTTACTCGTTAACTATGAGATACGAGCAGTACTTC.

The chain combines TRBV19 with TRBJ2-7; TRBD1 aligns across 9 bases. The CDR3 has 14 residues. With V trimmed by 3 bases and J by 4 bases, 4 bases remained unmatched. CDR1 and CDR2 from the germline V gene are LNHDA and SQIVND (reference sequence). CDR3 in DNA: TGTGCCAGTAGTATTGACAGGGGGGGATACGAGCAGTACTTC. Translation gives CASSIDRGGYEQYF.

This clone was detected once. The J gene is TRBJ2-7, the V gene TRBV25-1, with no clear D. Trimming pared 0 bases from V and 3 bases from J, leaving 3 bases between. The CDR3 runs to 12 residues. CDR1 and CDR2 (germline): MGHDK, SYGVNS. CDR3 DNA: TGTGCCAGCAGTGAATATAGCTACGAGCAGTACTTC. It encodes CASSEYSYEQYF.

CDR3 loop: CASSFGTANTDTQYF. The CDR3 nucleotides are TGCGCCAGCAGCTTCGGGACAGCCAACACAGATACGCAGTATTTT. The chain joins TRBV5-1 to TRBJ2-3; TRBD1 aligns across 7 bases. There are 15 residues in the CDR3. Trimming took 2 bases from V and 2 from J; bases not matched to a gene: 5. Looked up from germline, CDR1 is SGHRS and CDR2 is YFSETQ.

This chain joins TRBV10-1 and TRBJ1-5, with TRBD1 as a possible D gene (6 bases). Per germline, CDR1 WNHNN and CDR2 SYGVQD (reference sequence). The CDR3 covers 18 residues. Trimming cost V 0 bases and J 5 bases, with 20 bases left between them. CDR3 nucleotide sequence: TGCGCCAGCAGTGAGTCGACATTTGGGGGCGACATGGATCAGCCCCAGCATTTT. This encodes CASSESTFGGDMDQPQHF.

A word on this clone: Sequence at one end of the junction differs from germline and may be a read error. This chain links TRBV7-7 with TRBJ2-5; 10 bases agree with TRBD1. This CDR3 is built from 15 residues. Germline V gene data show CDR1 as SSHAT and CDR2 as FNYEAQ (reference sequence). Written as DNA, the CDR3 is TGTGCTAGCAGCGTTAGCCGGGACAGGGGAGAGACCCAGTACTTC. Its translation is CASSVSRDRGETQYF.

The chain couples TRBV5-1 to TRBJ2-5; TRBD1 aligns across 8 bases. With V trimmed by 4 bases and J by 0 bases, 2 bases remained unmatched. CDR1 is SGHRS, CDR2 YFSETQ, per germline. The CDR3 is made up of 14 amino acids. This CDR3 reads CASSTQGDQETQYF. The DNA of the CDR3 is TGCGCCAGCAGCACACAGGGGGACCAAGAGACCCAGTACTTC.

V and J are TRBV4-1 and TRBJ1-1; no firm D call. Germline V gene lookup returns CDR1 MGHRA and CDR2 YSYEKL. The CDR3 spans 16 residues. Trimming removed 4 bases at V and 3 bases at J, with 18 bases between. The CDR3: CASSPEEASWDTEAFF. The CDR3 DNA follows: TGCGCCAGCAGCCCAGAAGAAGCGTCATGGGACACTGAAGCTTTCTTT.

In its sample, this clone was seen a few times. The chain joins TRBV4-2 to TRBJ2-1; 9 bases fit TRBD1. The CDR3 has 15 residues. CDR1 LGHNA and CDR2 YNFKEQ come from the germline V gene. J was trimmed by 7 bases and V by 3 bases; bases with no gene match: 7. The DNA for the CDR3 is TGTGCCAGCAGCCAGGACAGGGGTAATAGAAATGAGCAGTTCTTC. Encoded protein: CASSQDRGNRNEQFF.

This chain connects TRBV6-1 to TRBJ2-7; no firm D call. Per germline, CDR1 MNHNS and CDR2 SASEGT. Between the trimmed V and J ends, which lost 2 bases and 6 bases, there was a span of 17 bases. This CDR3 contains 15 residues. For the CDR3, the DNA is TGTGCCAGCAGTGAATATCACAGTCCGTCAGGCGAGCAGTACTTC. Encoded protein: CASSEYHSPSGEQYF.